The rows below give T cell receptor beta chains drawn from one sample of a study of T-cell reconstitution after alpha-beta-depleted transplantation in children. Each CDR3 protein gets one entry after TCRdb re-called the PCR reads with MiXCR. The sample has 800,000 to 1,000,000 distinct CDR3 sequences, about 26% seen once; the top ten hold roughly 27%. The material sequenced was PBMCs, mostly from graft donor cells, taken 360 days after TCRalphabeta/CD19-depleted stem cell transplant. All receptors derive from a boy in the first two years of life who had a stem cell transplant for SCID, so the T cells may come from the graft donor. Both conserved end residues are part of each CDR3. Fields, in order: CDR3 length, D gene, V gene, clone size, J gene, CDR3 protein, CDR3 DNA. A D gene is named only where the DNA matches it firmly. Clone size is not always given. Where it is, it says once, few, many or a class for expanded clones.

>14|NA|TRBV20-1|NA|TRBJ2-3
CSAQPSTSTDTQYF
TGCAGTGCTCAACCGTCAACTAGCACAGATACGCAGTATTTT
>16|NA|TRBV11-2|NA|TRBJ2-7
CASSLGSGVRSYEQYF
TGTGCCAGCAGCTTAGGTTCTGGAGTCCGCTCCTACGAGCAGTACTTC
>17|TRBD1|TRBV25-1|few|TRBJ1-6
CASSWDRDTLTNSPLHF
TGTGCCAGCAGCTGGGACAGGGACACTCTTACGAATTCACCCCTCCACTTT
>15|TRBD1|TRBV28|NA|TRBJ1-4
CASSSPRQGDEKLFF
TGTGCCAGCAGTTCCCCGAGACAGGGGGACGAAAAACTGTTTTTT
>13|NA|TRBV6-1|few|TRBJ1-1
CASSGYIRTEAFF
TGTGCCAGCAGTGGTTACATCCGCACTGAAGCTTTCTTT
>16|TRBD2|TRBV5-1|NA|TRBJ2-2
CASSLASGMNTGELFF
TGCGCCAGCAGCTTGGCTAGCGGCATGAACACCGGGGAGCTGTTTTTT
>18|TRBD2|TRBV12-3/TRBV12-4|few|TRBJ2-3
CASSWGRLAGIPTDTQYF
TGTGCCAGCAGTTGGGGCCGGCTAGCGGGGATCCCTACAGATACGCAGTATTTT
>13|NA|TRBV12-3/TRBV12-4|few|TRBJ2-3
CASSLATADTQYF
TGTGCCAGCAGTTTAGCAACGGCTGATACGCAGTATTTT
>17|TRBD1|TRBV5-1|NA|TRBJ1-1
CASSKPGTGLPNTEAFF
TGCGCCAGCAGCAAGCCCGGGACAGGGCTACCGAACACTGAAGCTTTCTTT
>15|NA|TRBV5-6|few|TRBJ2-1
CASSFLPSGYNEQFF
TGTGCCAGCAGCTTTCTGCCTTCAGGCTACAATGAGCAGTTCTTC
>13|TRBD1|TRBV29-1|few|TRBJ2-1
CSALSGTGNEQFF
TGCAGCGCTCTATCCGGGACAGGAAATGAGCAGTTCTTC
>16|TRBD2|TRBV10-3|once|TRBJ2-5
CAIGGASGGTQETQYF
TGTGCCATCGGGGGGGCTAGCGGGGGGACGCAGGAGACCCAGTACTTC
>15|TRBD2|TRBV9|NA|TRBJ2-3
CASSVHGGAPDTQYF
TGTGCCAGCAGCGTCCACGGGGGGGCCCCTGATACGCAGTATTTT
>15|TRBD2|TRBV4-2|few|TRBJ2-1
CASSRDQTSGGATFF
TGTGCCAGCAGCCGTGATCAGACTAGCGGGGGGGCCACGTTCTTC
>15|TRBD1|TRBV12-3/TRBV12-4|few|TRBJ2-3
CASIQDRGIADTQYF
TGTGCCAGCATCCAGGACAGGGGGATAGCAGATACGCAGTATTTT
>12|NA|TRBV6-2/TRBV6-3|few|TRBJ2-7
CASSVLLYEQYF
TGTGCCAGCAGTGTCCTCCTCTACGAGCAGTACTTC
>15|NA|TRBV12-3/TRBV12-4|few|TRBJ1-1
CASRARQGPNTEAFF
TGTGCCAGCAGGGCCAGACAAGGGCCAAACACTGAAGCTTTCTTT
>12|NA|TRBV20-1|NA|TRBJ2-7
CSATLGRSEQYF
TGCAGTGCTACCCTGGGGCGGAGCGAGCAGTACTTC
>13|NA|TRBV4-1|NA|TRBJ1-1
CASSKYLSTEAFF
TGCGCCAGCAGCAAATACCTCAGCACTGAAGCTTTCTTT
>16|NA|TRBV28|few|TRBJ2-7
CASSPPLGISSYEQYF
TGTGCCAGCAGTCCCCCCCTAGGAATTAGCTCCTACGAGCAGTACTTC
>13|NA|TRBV29-1|NA|TRBJ2-3
CSAPPQGTDTQYF
TGCAGCGCCCCCCCCCAGGGCACAGATACGCAGTATTTT
>16|NA|TRBV15|few|TRBJ2-1
CATSREGGGLYNEQFF
TGTGCCACCAGCAGAGAGGGGGGGGGCTTGTACAATGAGCAGTTCTTC
>13|TRBD1|TRBV5-5|NA|TRBJ2-4
CASRWDSKNIQYF
TGTGCCAGCAGATGGGACAGCAAAAACATTCAGTACTTC
>12|NA|TRBV5-1|NA|TRBJ2-5
CASSAEGETQYF
TGCGCCAGCAGCGCGGAGGGAGAGACCCAGTACTTC
>16|TRBD2|TRBV3-1|NA|TRBJ2-5
CASSPRVAGNSETQYF
TGTGCCAGCAGCCCCCGAGTAGCGGGGAATTCGGAGACCCAGTACTTC
>18|NA|TRBV27|NA|TRBJ2-2
CASSLNRPGSKGTGELFF
TGTGCCAGCAGTTTAAACCGACCAGGGTCGAAGGGCACCGGGGAGCTGTTTTTT
>16|TRBD2|TRBV5-6|few|TRBJ2-1
CASSLFRRGIYNEQFF
TGTGCCAGCAGCTTGTTTCGGCGGGGGATCTACAATGAGCAGTTCTTC
>15|NA|TRBV11-2|once|TRBJ2-7
CASSFVRASSYEQYF
TGTGCCAGCAGCTTTGTCAGGGCTAGCTCCTACGAGCAGTACTTC
>16|TRBD2|TRBV7-6|few|TRBJ2-3
CASSLDYGGNTDTQYF
TGTGCCAGCAGCTTAGATTACGGGGGGAATACAGATACGCAGTATTTT
>13|NA|TRBV5-5|NA|TRBJ2-7
CASSFRQVYEQYF
TGTGCCAGCAGCTTCCGACAGGTCTACGAGCAGTACTTC
>14|TRBD1|TRBV6-1|few|TRBJ2-3
CASRRRGYTDTQYF
TGTGCCAGCAGACGCAGGGGGTACACAGATACGCAGTATTTT
>14|NA|TRBV3-1|once|TRBJ2-5
CASSQNPKRETQYF
TGTGCCAGCAGCCAAAACCCTAAGCGGGAGACCCAGTACTTC
>13|NA|TRBV5-4|NA|TRBJ2-2
CASREGETGELFF
TGTGCCAGCAGGGAGGGGGAGACCGGGGAGCTGTTTTTT